One and the same sample provided the 3 T cell receptor beta chains below, sequenced in a study of PD-L1 blockade in urothelial cancer. Libraries were prepared by immunoSEQ multiplex PCR; TCRdb keeps only in-frame clonotypes and omits some of them. Counted here are about 71,000 clones, 85% to 90% occurring once; the ten biggest clones make up less than 3.5%. The sequenced sample was PBMCs, obtained around atezolizumab (anti-PD-L1) treatment. These receptors all stem from a man aged 60 to 69 with urothelial cancer.

The table lists this clone with a count of one. The chain is built from TRBV9 and TRBJ1-1; TRBD1 might be the D (5 bases). Trimming left V 0 bases short and J 6 bases short, with 12 bases between. The CDR3 has 14 residues. Germline CDR1 SGDLS, CDR2 YYNGEE. CDR3 amino acids: CASSVGPGGAEAFF. In DNA form, the CDR3 reads TGTGCCAGCAGCGTAGGACCGGGGGGGGCTGAAGCTTTCTTT.

This CDR3 reads CASSRTTGNYGYTF. The CDR3 nucleotides are TGTGCCAGCAGCCGCACTACAGGGAACTATGGCTACACCTTC. The V gene is TRBV2, the J gene TRBJ1-2; tentative D call: TRBD1 (6 bases). Germline assignment: CDR1 SNHLY and CDR2 FYNNEI. Trimming cost V 6 bases and J 2 bases, with 13 bases left between them. This CDR3 has 14 amino acids.

V gene TRBV6-5 combines with J gene TRBJ2-7, with 9 bases lining up with TRBD2. V trimming: 2 bases; J trimming: 7 bases; junction bases outside the gene matches: 9. This CDR3 region has 15 residues. The germline gives CDR1 MNHEY, CDR2 SVGAGI. The CDR3: CASSYQAGGSGEQYF. As DNA, the CDR3 is TGTGCCAGCAGTTACCAAGCGGGGGGCTCAGGGGAGCAGTACTTC.